This T cell receptor beta chain was sequenced for a study of Graves' ophthalmopathy and Graves' hyperthyroidism. Patients with other autoimmune diseases, uncontrolled infections, pregnancy or lactation were excluded. PBMCs were isolated by Ficoll-Paque density gradient centrifugation, using approximately 10 ml of fresh peripheral blood as the starting material. This clonotype appeared many times. Its antigen is not known. CDR1 and CDR2 (germline): SNHLY, FYNNEI. CDR3 size: 14 residues. Trimming took off 5 bases at V and 10 bases at J, with 20 bases between the two ends. Amplified TCR beta CDR3 regions were obtained using RNA transcripts as template. HTBI primers served in a first-round RT-PCR, which a second-round multiplex PCR followed. One entry per CDR3 protein, called by TCRdb with MiXCR from the multiplex PCR reads. The repertoire includes hundreds of thousands of distinct CDR3 sequences, 15% of them detected once, and 5.5% to 7% sits in the top ten.

Whole-study findings and limits: The model flagged ophthalmopathy progression at roughly 64% sensitivity and around 72% specificity.

This receptor was identified in a woman younger than 35 with stable Graves' hyperthyroidism. Source material: peripheral blood. This chain connects TRBV2 to TRBJ1-1, with D maybe TRBD1 (6 bases). CDR3 loop: CASSTGKWLSGAFF. Written as DNA, the CDR3 is TGTGCCAGCAGTACAGGGAAGTGGTTGTCAGGAGCTTTCTTT.